This section outlines one T cell receptor beta chain sequence together with its context. Germline and junction disagree at one end, which may indicate a read error. The CDR3 sequence is 15 residues long. CDR1 KGHSY and CDR2 FQNENV come from the germline V gene. Clones were sequenced by immunoSEQ multiplex PCR, and TCRdb holds only the in-frame ones, with some missing. Of fewer than 3 million clones listed, 85% to 95% are singletons. The sample belongs to a study of shared clonotypes between healthy human individuals. Study context: Each donor's CD4 naive and CD4 memory cells filled three plates apiece, CD8 naive two, and CD8 memory one.

The sequenced sample was naive CD4+ T cells from PBMCs. Subset indicated: CD45RA+ positively selected. This chain uses TRBV16 with TRBJ1-2; no reliable D call. The clonotype originates from a man aged 18 to 35 in good health. Some clones in this sample may be carry-over from other donors' samples. The DNA of the CDR3 is TGTGCCAGCAGCCTAACGACCCGGGCTAAATATGGCTACACCTTC. Amino acids: CASSLTTRAKYGYTF.